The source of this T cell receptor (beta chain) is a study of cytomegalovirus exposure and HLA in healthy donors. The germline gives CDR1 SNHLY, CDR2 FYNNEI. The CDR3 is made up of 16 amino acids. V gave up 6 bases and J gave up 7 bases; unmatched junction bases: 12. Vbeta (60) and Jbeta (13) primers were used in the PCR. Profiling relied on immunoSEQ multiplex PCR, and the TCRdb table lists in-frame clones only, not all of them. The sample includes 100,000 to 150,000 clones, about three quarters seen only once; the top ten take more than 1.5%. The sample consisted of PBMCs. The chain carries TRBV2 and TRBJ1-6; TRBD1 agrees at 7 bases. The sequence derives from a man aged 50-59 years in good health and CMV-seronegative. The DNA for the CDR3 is TGTGCCAGCAGGGCTGGACAGGAGGTTCGAAATTCACCCCTCCACTTT. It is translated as CASRAGQEVRNSPLHF.